This note documents a single T cell receptor beta chain sequence. The data were obtained in a study of blood T cell repertoires in COVID-19. Background on the study: T cells, B-cell-depleted T cells, or PBMCs supplied cDNA or gDNA.

CDR3 length equals 16 residues. Per the germline V gene, CDR1 is SGHRS and CDR2 is YFSETQ. V lost 4 bases, J lost 2 bases, and 9 bases stayed unmatched. Assay: immunoSEQ multiplex PCR; the TCRdb copy retains only in-frame clones and omits some. This sample has hundreds of thousands of clones, with 86% found just once. The TCR comes from a woman aged 60-75 years with COVID-19, enrolled during active disease. The sample was peripheral blood. This rearrangement joins TRBV5-1 to TRBJ2-3; TRBD2 agrees at 8 bases. The CDR3 sequence is CASSATGRGATDTQYF. The CDR3 DNA sequence: TGCGCCAGCAGCGCCACAGGGCGGGGGGCCACAGATACGCAGTATTTT.